The rows below give T cell receptor beta chains drawn from one sample of a study of CD8 T cells in Susac syndrome. TCRdb fed the immunoSEQ multiplex PCR reads into MiXCR, producing one record per CDR3 protein. The data contain 150,000 to 200,000 distinct CDR3 sequences, around 93% of them seen just once; the ten biggest clones take up around 0.13%. Material for sequencing was CD4+ T cells from PBMCs. These receptors came from a human donor in good health. Each CDR3 is given with its conserved first and last residue. A D gene is named only where the DNA matches it firmly. Clone size is not always given. Where it is, it says once, few, many or a class for expanded clones.

j_gene | abundance | v_gene | d_gene | CDR3nt | CDR3aa
TRBJ1-2 | . | TRBV10-3 | . | TGTGCCATCAGGTCGGGACAACGAGGCTATGGCTACACCTTC | CAIRSGQRGYGYTF
TRBJ2-2 | . | TRBV7-9 | . | TGTGCCAGCAGCTTACCGACAGGTTCGAGTACCGGGGAGCTGTTTTTT | CASSLPTGSSTGELFF
TRBJ2-7 | . | TRBV5-1 | TRBD1 | TGCGCCAGCAGCCCGAGACAGGGACGAACCTACGAGCAGTACTTC | CASSPRQGRTYEQYF
TRBJ1-1 | . | TRBV5-1 | . | TGCGCCAGCAGCCGGGAGGTGTCAGGGACTGAAGCTTTCTTT | CASSREVSGTEAFF
TRBJ1-2 | . | TRBV14 | . | TGTGCCAGCAGCCTCGCTCTTAACTATGGCTACACCTTC | CASSLALNYGYTF
TRBJ2-5 | . | TRBV2 | . | TGTGCCAGCACTCGGGGGATACGGGAGACCCAGTACTTC | CASTRGIRETQYF
TRBJ2-5 | . | TRBV5-1 | TRBD1 | TGCGCCAGCAGTGTACAGGGGCCCCAAGAGACCCAGTACTTC | CASSVQGPQETQYF
TRBJ1-1 | . | TRBV3-1 | . | TGTGCCAGCAGCCAAGAGGGATTTGACACTGAAGCTTTCTTT | CASSQEGFDTEAFF
TRBJ1-3 | . | TRBV20-1 | . | TGCAGTGCTGTCGACAGTCTCTCTGGAAACACCATATATTTT | CSAVDSLSGNTIYF
TRBJ1-4 | . | TRBV13 | . | TGTGCCAGCAGTTTCGGCGGCCTACAGGAAAAACTGTTTTTT | CASSFGGLQEKLFF
TRBJ1-1 | . | TRBV7-9 | TRBD1 | TGTGCCAGCAGCTTAGGGACAGGCGGTTGGACTGAAGCTTTCTTT | CASSLGTGGWTEAFF
TRBJ2-1 | . | TRBV29-1 | . | TGCAGCGTTGCGGGTAATTTCTACAATGAGCAGTTCTTC | CSVAGNFYNEQFF
TRBJ1-1 | . | TRBV10-3 | TRBD1 | TGTGCCATCATGGGGACAGCGAACACTGAAGCTTTCTTT | CAIMGTANTEAFF
TRBJ1-2 | . | TRBV20-1 | . | TGCAGTGCTACCCAGGGTTATGATGGCTACACCTTC | CSATQGYDGYTF
TRBJ1-1 | . | TRBV3-1 | . | TGTGCCAGCAGCCGCCAGACGAACACTGAAGCTTTCTTT | CASSRQTNTEAFF
TRBJ1-6 | . | TRBV19 | TRBD1 | TGTGCCAGTAGGACCGACAGGGGGAATTCACCCCTCCACTTT | CASRTDRGNSPLHF
TRBJ2-3 | . | TRBV19 | . | TGTGCCAGTAGTATAACATCACAGGGAGATACGCAGTATTTT | CASSITSQGDTQYF
TRBJ2-7 | . | TRBV20-1 | TRBD2 | TGCAGTGCTGCGGGCGGGGGGCCCCCCGAGCAGTACTTC | CSAAGGGPPEQYF
TRBJ2-1 | . | TRBV20-1 | . | TGCAGTGCTAGACTCTTAACGCCCGAGCAGTTCTTC | CSARLLTPEQFF
TRBJ2-5 | few | TRBV5-1 | TRBD2 | TGCGCCAGCAGCTTGGGGCTAGCGGGGGGCCTATCAAGAGAGACCCAGTACTTC | CASSLGLAGGLSRETQYF
TRBJ2-7 | . | TRBV29-1 | . | TGCAGCGTTCAGGGTTCCTACGAGCAGTACTTC | CSVQGSYEQYF
TRBJ1-2 | . | TRBV18 | . | TGTGCCAGCTCACCACGAACTGAGGCCCCGACTGCTAACTATGGCTACACCTTC | CASSPRTEAPTANYGYTF
TRBJ1-2 | . | TRBV3-1 | TRBD1 | TGTGCCAGCAGCCCTCGGGACAGGAGGGGCTATGGCTACACCTTC | CASSPRDRRGYGYTF
TRBJ1-2 | . | TRBV29-1 | . | TGCAGCGTTGAAGAAAAGTCGGCAGGGGTCCGTAACTATGGCTACACCTTC | CSVEEKSAGVRNYGYTF
TRBJ2-2 | . | TRBV5-1 | . | TGCGCCAGCAGCTTGAGGGCCTCCGGGGAGCTGTTTTTT | CASSLRASGELFF
TRBJ2-1 | . | TRBV11-2 | TRBD2 | TGTGCCAGCAGCTCGAACGGGGGAGGGAGTGAGCAGTTCTTC | CASSSNGGGSEQFF
TRBJ2-5 | . | TRBV19 | . | TGTGCCAGTAGTCGGGACACCCAAGAGACCCAGTACTTC | CASSRDTQETQYF
TRBJ1-5 | . | TRBV12-3/TRBV12-4 | . | TGTGCCAGCAGTTTTGACAGCAATCAGCCCCAGCATTTT | CASSFDSNQPQHF
TRBJ1-2 | . | TRBV2 | TRBD1 | TGTGCCAGCAGCTCAGAAGGGACAGGTTGGGGCACTAACTATGGCTACACCTTC | CASSSEGTGWGTNYGYTF
TRBJ2-7 | . | TRBV12-3/TRBV12-4 | TRBD1 | TGTGCCAGCAGCTGGGACAGGGCCTACCCGATGGGCGAGCAGTACTTC | CASSWDRAYPMGEQYF
TRBJ2-5 | . | TRBV5-1 | . | TGCGCCAGCAGCTCTGCCCCTGCCGAGACCCAGTACTTC | CASSSAPAETQYF
TRBJ2-2 | few | TRBV12-3/TRBV12-4 | TRBD2 | TGTGCCAGCAGCTTCGGGGGGACCGGGGAGCTGTTTTTT | CASSFGGTGELFF
TRBJ2-1 | . | TRBV12-3/TRBV12-4 | . | TGTGCCAGCAGTTTGGTAGAGAACAATGAGCAGTTCTTC | CASSLVENNEQFF
TRBJ1-1 | . | TRBV4-1 | . | TGCGCCAGCAGCCAAGATGCTGGGGGAGACACTGAAGCTTTCTTT | CASSQDAGGDTEAFF
TRBJ2-4 | . | TRBV5-6 | . | TGTGCCAGCAGCTTGGGACCCCTCCAAAACATTCAGTACTTC | CASSLGPLQNIQYF
TRBJ1-5 | . | TRBV9 | TRBD1 | TGTGCCAGCAGCGCACAGGGGATCTCACCGCCCCAGCATTTT | CASSAQGISPPQHF
TRBJ2-3 | . | TRBV15 | TRBD2 | TGTGCCACTAAGCCGGGGGGAGTAAAGGTCGATACGCAGTATTTT | CATKPGGVKVDTQYF
TRBJ2-7 | . | TRBV29-1 | . | TGCAGCGTTAAAGGGGCAGACTACGAGCAGTACTTC | CSVKGADYEQYF
TRBJ1-3 | . | TRBV20-1 | . | TGCAGTGCTAGTTCTAGGATCTCTGGAAACACCATATATTTT | CSASSRISGNTIYF
TRBJ1-5 | . | TRBV3-1 | TRBD1 | TGTGCCAGCAGCCGAGGCGACAGGGAACCCAATCAGCCCCAGCATTTT | CASSRGDREPNQPQHF
TRBJ1-1 | . | TRBV5-1 | . | TGCGCCAGCAGCTTGGATTGGGCCGGGGAAGCTTTCTTT | CASSLDWAGEAFF
TRBJ2-4 | . | TRBV2 | TRBD1 | TGTGCCAGCAGGGACAGGGAAGACATTCAGTACTTC | CASRDREDIQYF
TRBJ2-5 | . | TRBV20-1 | TRBD2 | TGCAGTGCTAGAGAGCCTCCAGGGACTAGCGGGGGGTCATGGGAGACCCAGTACTTC | CSAREPPGTSGGSWETQYF
TRBJ2-6 | . | TRBV12-3/TRBV12-4 | . | TGTGCCAGCAGTTTTCGGTCTGGGGCCAACGTCCTGACTTTC | CASSFRSGANVLTF
TRBJ2-1 | . | TRBV25-1 | . | TGTGCCAGCAGCCTCCGGGACGGCTACAATGAGCAGTTCTTC | CASSLRDGYNEQFF
TRBJ1-5 | . | TRBV29-1 | TRBD1 | TGCAGCGTCTCCTCTCTCCGGGACAGGGATAGCAATCAGCCCCAGCATTTT | CSVSSLRDRDSNQPQHF
TRBJ2-1 | . | TRBV12-3/TRBV12-4 | . | TGTGCCAGCCGGGACATCTACAATGAGCAGTTCTTC | CASRDIYNEQFF
TRBJ2-5 | . | TRBV27 | TRBD1 | TGTGCCAGCAGTACGACAGGGTTTCGGGAGACCCAGTACTTC | CASSTTGFRETQYF
TRBJ2-5 | . | TRBV5-1 | . | TGCGCCAGCAGCTTGGAGGGGTACCAAGAGACCCAGTACTTC | CASSLEGYQETQYF
TRBJ2-1 | . | TRBV28 | . | TGTGCCAGCAGTTTATCATACAATGAGCAGTTCTTC | CASSLSYNEQFF
TRBJ2-1 | . | TRBV29-1 | TRBD2 | TGCAGCGTCGAACTAGCGGGGGCCTACAATGAGCAGTTCTTC | CSVELAGAYNEQFF
TRBJ2-4 | . | TRBV7-2 | TRBD2 | TGTGCCAGCAGCTATTCTAGCGGGGGGTTAGCCAAAAACATTCAGTACTTC | CASSYSSGGLAKNIQYF
TRBJ1-3 | . | TRBV3-1 | . | TGTGCCAGCAGCCAAGATCCGGGAGCCGGAAACACCATATATTTT | CASSQDPGAGNTIYF
TRBJ1-2 | . | TRBV20-1 | . | TGCAGTGCGCCTCCCCAGGGTGGGAGGGGGGGCTACACCTTC | CSAPPQGGRGGYTF
TRBJ2-5 | . | TRBV14 | . | TGTGCCAGCAGCCCCGCCCGAGCCGAATCTACTCAAGAGACCCAGTACTTC | CASSPARAESTQETQYF
TRBJ2-5 | . | TRBV5-1 | . | TGCGCCAGCAGCTTGAACAAAGAGACCCAGTACTTC | CASSLNKETQYF
TRBJ1-1 | . | TRBV7-2 | TRBD1 | TGTGCCAGCAGCTGGCGACAGGGTGCGAACACTGAAGCTTTCTTT | CASSWRQGANTEAFF
TRBJ2-5 | . | TRBV6-6 | . | TGTGCCAGCAGTTCGGTGGTGGAGACCCAGTACTTC | CASSSVVETQYF
TRBJ2-3 | . | TRBV2 | . | TGTGCCAGCAGTGAACAGGGAGGTACCGGTACGCAGTATTTT | CASSEQGGTGTQYF